This entry is about one TCR beta chain. Original analysis: Reference gene primer amplification yielded estimated nucleated cell counts. Only in-frame clones appear in the TCRdb table, and some are missing; sequencing was by immunoSEQ multiplex PCR. The V and J calls and clone size were taken over from that table, and D and trimming were inferred from the DNA. Among approximately 150,000 clones, about four fifths were seen once, and the ten largest hold roughly 1.6%. This record comes from a study of blood T cell repertoires in COVID-19. The wider study: Material from acute and convalescent COVID-19 was sourced from the United States, Italy and Spain.

Trimming took off 1 base at V and 0 bases at J, with 19 bases between the two ends. The CDR3 runs to 19 residues. Germline CDR1 SGHVS, CDR2 FQNEAQ. Source material: peripheral blood. This receptor was taken from a human donor in a cohort sampled during active COVID-19. The chain links TRBV7-8 to TRBJ1-5; TRBD1 is a possible D gene (5 bases). The CDR3 DNA follows: TGTGCCAGCAGCTTAGGGTGGGGGACTAGAGCTGATAGCAATCAGCCCCAGCATTTT. This translates into CASSLGWGTRADSNQPQHF.